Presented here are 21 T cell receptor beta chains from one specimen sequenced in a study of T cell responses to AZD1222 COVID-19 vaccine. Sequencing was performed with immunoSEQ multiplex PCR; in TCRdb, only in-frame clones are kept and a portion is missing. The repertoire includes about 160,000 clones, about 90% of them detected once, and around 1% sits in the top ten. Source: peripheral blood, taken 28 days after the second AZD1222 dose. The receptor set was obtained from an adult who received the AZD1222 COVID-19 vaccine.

DNA for the CDR3: TGTGCCAGCAGCTTAGCAGCGGGGAATGAGCAGTTCTTC. Its translation: CASSLAAGNEQFF. The chain recombines TRBV7-6 with TRBJ2-1, with TRBD2 matching over 7 bases. Per germline, CDR1 SGHVS and CDR2 FNYEAQ. The CDR3 has 13 amino acids. The trim removed 0 bases at V and 7 bases at J, leaving 0 bases unmatched.

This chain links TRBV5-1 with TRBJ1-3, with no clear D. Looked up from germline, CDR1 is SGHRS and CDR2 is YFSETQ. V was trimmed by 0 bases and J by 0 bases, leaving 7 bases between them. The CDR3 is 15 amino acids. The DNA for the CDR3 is TGCGCCAGCAGCTTGGGGCAAACCTCTGGAAACACCATATATTTT. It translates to CASSLGQTSGNTIYF.

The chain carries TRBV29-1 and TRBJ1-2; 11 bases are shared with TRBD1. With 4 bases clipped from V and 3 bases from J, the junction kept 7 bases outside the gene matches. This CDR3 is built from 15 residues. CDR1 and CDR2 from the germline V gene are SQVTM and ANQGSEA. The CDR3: CSVVFWTGGDYGYTF. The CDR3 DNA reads TGCAGCGTTGTTTTTTGGACAGGGGGCGACTATGGCTACACCTTC.

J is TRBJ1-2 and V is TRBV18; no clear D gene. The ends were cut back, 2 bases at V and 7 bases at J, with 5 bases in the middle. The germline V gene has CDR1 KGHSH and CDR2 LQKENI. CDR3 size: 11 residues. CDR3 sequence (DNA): TGTGCCAGCTCACCAGGGTCTGGCTACACCTTC. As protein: CASSPGSGYTF.

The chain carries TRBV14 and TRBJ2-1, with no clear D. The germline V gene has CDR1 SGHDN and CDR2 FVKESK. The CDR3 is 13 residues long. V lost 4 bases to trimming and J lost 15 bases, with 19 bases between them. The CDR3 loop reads CASSLIGSDLRFF. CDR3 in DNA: TGTGCCAGCAGCCTAATTGGGTCCGATCTACGGTTCTTC.

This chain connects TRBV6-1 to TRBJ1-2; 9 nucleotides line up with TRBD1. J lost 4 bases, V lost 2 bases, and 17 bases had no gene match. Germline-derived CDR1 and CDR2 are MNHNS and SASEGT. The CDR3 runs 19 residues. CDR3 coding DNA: TGTGCCAGCAGTGAAAGACTGGGAGGACAGGGGAGTTTTAGCTATGGCTACACCTTC. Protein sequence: CASSERLGGQGSFSYGYTF.

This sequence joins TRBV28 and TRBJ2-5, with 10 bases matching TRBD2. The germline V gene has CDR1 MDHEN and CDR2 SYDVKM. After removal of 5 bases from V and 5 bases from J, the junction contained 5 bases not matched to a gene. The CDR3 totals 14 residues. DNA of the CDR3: TGTGCCAGCAGTCCAGCGGGGGGGCGGGAGACCCAGTACTTC. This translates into CASSPAGGRETQYF.

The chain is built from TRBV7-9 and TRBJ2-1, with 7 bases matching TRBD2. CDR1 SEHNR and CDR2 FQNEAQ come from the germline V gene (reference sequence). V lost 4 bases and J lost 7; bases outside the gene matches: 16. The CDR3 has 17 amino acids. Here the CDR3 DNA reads TGTGCCAGCAGCTCGTCGTGGCAGCGGGGAAGTGGGAATGAGCAGTTCTTC. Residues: CASSSSWQRGSGNEQFF.

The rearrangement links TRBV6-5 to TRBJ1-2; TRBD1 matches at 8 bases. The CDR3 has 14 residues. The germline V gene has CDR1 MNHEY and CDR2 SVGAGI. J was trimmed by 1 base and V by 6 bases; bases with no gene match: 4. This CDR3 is CASRVGQGNYGYTF. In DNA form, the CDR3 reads TGTGCCAGCAGGGTTGGACAGGGTAACTATGGCTACACCTTC.

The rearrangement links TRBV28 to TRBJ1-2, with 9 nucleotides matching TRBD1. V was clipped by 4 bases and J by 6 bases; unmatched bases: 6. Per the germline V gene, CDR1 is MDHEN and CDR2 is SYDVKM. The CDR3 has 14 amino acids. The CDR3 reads CASSSLRDRDGYTF. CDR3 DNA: TGTGCCAGCAGTTCGCTCCGGGACAGGGATGGCTACACCTTC.

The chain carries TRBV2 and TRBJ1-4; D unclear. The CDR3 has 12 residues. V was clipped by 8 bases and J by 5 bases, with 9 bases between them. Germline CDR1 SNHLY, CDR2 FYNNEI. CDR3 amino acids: CASRERNEKLFF. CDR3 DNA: TGTGCCAGCCGGGAGCGGAATGAAAAACTGTTTTTT.

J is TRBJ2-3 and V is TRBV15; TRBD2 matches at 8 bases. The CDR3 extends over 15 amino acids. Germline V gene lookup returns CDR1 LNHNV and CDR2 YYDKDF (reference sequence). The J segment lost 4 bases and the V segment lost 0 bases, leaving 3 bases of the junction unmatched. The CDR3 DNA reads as TGTGCCACCAGCAGAGAAACGGGGGGGCCAGATACGCAGTATTTT. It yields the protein CATSRETGGPDTQYF. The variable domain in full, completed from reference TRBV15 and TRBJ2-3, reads DAMVIQNPRYQVTQFGKPVTLSCSQTLNHNVMYWYQQKSSQAPKLLFHYYDKDFNNEADTPDNFQSRRPNTSFCFLDIRSPGLGDTAMYLCATSRETGGPDTQYFGPGTRLTVL.

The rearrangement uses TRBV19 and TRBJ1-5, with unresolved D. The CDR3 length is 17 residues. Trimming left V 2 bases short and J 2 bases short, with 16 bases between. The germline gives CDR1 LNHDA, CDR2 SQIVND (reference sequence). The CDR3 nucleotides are TGTGCCAGTAGTATATTTATGAGGACCATCGGCAATCAGCCCCAGCATTTT. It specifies CASSIFMRTIGNQPQHF.

The CDR3 protein is CASSFLWLKNTEAFF. CDR3 sequence (DNA): TGTGCCAGCAGCTTTCTATGGCTGAAGAACACTGAAGCTTTCTTT. The chain combines TRBV5-5 with TRBJ1-1; D gene unclear. CDR3 length: 15 amino acids. Germline lookup yields CDR1 SGHKS and CDR2 YYEKEE (reference sequence). V was clipped by 2 bases and J by 1 base, with 12 bases between them.

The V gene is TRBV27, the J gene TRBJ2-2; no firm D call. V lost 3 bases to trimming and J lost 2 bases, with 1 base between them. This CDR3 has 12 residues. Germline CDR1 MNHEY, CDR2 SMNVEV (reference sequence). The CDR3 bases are TGTGCCAGCAGTTTCAACACCGGGGAGCTGTTTTTT. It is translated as CASSFNTGELFF.

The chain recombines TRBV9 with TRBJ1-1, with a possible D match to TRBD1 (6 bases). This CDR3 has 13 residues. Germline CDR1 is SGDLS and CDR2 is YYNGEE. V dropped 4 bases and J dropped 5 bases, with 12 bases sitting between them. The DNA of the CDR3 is TGTGCCAGCAGCCCACAGGGAAGGACTGAAGCTTTCTTT. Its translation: CASSPQGRTEAFF.

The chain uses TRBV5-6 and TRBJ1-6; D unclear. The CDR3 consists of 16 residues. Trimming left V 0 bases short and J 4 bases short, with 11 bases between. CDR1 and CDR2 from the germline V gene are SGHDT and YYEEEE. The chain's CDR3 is CASSLADGRYNSPLHF. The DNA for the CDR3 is TGTGCCAGCAGCTTGGCCGATGGCAGATATAATTCACCCCTCCACTTT.

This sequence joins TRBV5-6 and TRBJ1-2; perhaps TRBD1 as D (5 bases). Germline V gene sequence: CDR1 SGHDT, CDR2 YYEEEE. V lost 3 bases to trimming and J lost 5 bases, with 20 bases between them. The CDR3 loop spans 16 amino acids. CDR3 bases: TGTGCCAGCAGCTCCCAGCGGGCAGGGCCCTTTTATGGCTACACCTTC. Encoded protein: CASSSQRAGPFYGYTF.

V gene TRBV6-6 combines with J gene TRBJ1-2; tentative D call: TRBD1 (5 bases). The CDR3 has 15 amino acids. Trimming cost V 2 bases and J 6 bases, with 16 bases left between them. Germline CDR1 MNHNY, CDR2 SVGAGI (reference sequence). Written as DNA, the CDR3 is TGTGCCAGCAGTTACCCACAGGAGCTATACAATGGCTACACCTTC. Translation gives CASSYPQELYNGYTF.

Here the CDR3 reads CASRVGPSPSYNEQFF. For the CDR3, the DNA is TGCGCCAGCAGGGTGGGACCGAGTCCTTCCTACAATGAGCAGTTCTTC. This chain uses TRBV5-1 with TRBJ2-1; D tentatively fits TRBD1 or TRBD2 (5 bases each). The length of the CDR3 is 16 residues. The V and J ends lost 5 bases and 1 base respectively, with 16 bases between them. CDR1 and CDR2 (germline): SGHRS, YFSETQ.

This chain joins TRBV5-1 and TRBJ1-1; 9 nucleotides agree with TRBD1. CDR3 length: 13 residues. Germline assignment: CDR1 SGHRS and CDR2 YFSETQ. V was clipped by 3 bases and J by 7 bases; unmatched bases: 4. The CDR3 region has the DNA TGCGCCAGCAGCTGGACAGGGGAAGGTGAAGCTTTCTTT. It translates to CASSWTGEGEAFF.